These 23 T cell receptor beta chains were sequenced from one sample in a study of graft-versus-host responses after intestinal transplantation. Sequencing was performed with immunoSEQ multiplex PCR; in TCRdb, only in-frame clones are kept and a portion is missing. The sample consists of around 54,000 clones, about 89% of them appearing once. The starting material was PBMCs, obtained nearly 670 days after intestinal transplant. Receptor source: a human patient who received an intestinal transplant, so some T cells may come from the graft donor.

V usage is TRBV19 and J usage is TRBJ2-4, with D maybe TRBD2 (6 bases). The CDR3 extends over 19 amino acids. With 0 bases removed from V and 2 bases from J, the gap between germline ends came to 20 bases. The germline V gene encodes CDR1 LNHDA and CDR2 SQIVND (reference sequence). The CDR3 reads CASSIDPTTSYRPKNIQYF. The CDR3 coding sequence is TGTGCCAGTAGTATAGATCCCACGACTAGTTACCGACCCAAAAACATTCAGTACTTC.

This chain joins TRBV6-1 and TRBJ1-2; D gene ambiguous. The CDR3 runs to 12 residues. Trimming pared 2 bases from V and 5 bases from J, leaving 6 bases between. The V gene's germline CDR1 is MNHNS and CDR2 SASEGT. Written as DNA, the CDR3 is TGTGCCAGCAGTGAACGGACGTATGGCTACACCTTC. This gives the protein CASSERTYGYTF.

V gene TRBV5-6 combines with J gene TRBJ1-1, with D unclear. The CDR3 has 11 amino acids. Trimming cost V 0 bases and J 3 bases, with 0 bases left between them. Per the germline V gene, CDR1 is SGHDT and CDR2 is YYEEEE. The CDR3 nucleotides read TGTGCCAGCAGCTTGGACACTGAAGCTTTCTTT. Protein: CASSLDTEAFF. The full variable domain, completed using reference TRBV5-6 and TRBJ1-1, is DAGVTQSPTHLIKTRGQQVTLRCSPKSGHDTVSWYQQALGQGPQFIFQYYEEEERQRGNFPDRFSGHQFPNYSSELNVNALLLGDSALYLCASSLDTEAFFGQGTRLTVV.

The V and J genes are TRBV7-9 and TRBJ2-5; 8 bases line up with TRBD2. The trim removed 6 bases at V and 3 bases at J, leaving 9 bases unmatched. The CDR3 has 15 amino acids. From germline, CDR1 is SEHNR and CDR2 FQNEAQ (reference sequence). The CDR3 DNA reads TGTGCCAGCAGGCATGGCGGGGGGTTAAAAGAGACCCAGTACTTC. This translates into CASRHGGGLKETQYF.

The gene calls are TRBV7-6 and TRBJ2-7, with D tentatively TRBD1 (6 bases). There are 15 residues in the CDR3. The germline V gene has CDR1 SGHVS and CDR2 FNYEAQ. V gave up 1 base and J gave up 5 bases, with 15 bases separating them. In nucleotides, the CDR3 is TGTGCCAGCAGCTTAGGGGGTACACAGGGTGACGAGCAGTACTTC. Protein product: CASSLGGTQGDEQYF.

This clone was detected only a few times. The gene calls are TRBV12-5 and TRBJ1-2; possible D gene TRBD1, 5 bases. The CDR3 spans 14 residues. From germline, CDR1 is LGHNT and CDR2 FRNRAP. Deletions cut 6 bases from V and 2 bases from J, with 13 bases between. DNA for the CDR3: TGTGCTAGTGGACCCGTCCAGGGAAACTATGGCTACACCTTC. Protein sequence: CASGPVQGNYGYTF.

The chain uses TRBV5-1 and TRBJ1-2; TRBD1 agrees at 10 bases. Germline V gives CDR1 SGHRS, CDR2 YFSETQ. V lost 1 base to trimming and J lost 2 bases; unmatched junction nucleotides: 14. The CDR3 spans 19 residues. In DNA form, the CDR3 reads TGCGCCAGCAGCTTGATGGGTATAAGGGACAGGGGCTCCAACTATGGCTACACCTTC. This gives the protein CASSLMGIRDRGSNYGYTF.

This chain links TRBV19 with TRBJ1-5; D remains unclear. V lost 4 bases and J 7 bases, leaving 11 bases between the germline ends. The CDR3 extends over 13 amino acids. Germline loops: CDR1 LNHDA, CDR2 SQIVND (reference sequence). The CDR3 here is CASSTQQRQPQHF. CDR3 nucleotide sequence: TGTGCCAGTAGTACGCAACAGCGGCAGCCCCAGCATTTT.

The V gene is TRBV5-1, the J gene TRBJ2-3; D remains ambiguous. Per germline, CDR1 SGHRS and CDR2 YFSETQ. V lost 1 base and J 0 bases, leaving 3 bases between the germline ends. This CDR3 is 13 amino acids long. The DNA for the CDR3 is TGCGCCAGCAGCTTGCCTAGCACAGATACGCAGTATTTT. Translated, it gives CASSLPSTDTQYF.

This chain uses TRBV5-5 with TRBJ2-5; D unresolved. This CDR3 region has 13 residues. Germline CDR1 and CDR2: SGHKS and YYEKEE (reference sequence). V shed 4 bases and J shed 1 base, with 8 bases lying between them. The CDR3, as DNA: TGTGCCAGCAGCCAAGTGATCCAAGAGACCCAGTACTTC. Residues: CASSQVIQETQYF. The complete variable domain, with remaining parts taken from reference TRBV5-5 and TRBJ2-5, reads DAGVTQSPTHLIKTRGQQVTLRCSPISGHKSVSWYQQVLGQGPQFIFQYYEKEERGRGNFPDRFSARQFPNYSSELNVNALLLGDSALYLCASSQVIQETQYFGPGTRLLVL.

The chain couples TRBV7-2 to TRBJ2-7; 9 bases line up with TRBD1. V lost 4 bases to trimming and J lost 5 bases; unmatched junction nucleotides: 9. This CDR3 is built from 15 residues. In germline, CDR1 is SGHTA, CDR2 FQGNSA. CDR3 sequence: CASSSYGTGSHEQYF. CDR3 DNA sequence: TGTGCCAGCAGCTCCTACGGGACAGGGTCCCACGAGCAGTACTTC.

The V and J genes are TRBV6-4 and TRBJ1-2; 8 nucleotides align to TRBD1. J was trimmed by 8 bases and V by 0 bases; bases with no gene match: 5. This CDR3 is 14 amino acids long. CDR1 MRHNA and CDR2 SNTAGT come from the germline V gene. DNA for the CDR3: TGTGCCAGCAGTGACTCCCAGGGGGCGCGGGGCTACACCTTC. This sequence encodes CASSDSQGARGYTF.

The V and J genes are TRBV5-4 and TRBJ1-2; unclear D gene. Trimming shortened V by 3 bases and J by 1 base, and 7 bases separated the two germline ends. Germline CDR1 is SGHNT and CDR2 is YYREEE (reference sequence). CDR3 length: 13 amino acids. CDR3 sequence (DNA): TGTGCCAGCAGCTCTACGGGTAACTATGGCTACACCTTC. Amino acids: CASSSTGNYGYTF. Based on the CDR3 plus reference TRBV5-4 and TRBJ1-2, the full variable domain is ETGVTQSPTHLIKTRGQQVTLRCSSQSGHNTVSWYQQALGQGPQFIFQYYREEENGRGNFPPRFSGLQFPNYSSELNVNALELDDSALYLCASSSTGNYGYTFGSGTRLTVV.

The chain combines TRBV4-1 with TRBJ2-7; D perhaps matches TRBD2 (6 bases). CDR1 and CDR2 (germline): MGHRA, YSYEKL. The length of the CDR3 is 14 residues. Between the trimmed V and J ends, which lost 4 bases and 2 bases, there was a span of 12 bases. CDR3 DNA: TGCGCCAGCAGCCCGAACCGGGGGACCTACGAGCAGTACTTC. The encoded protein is CASSPNRGTYEQYF.

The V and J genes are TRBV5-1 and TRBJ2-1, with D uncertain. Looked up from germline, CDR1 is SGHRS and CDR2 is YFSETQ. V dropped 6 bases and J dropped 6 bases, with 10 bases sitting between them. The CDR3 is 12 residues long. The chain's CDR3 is CASTLASNEQFF. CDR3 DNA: TGCGCCAGCACGTTGGCTAGCAATGAGCAGTTCTTC. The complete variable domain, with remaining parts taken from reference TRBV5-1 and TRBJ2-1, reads KAGVTQTPRYLIKTRGQQVTLSCSPISGHRSVSWYQQTPGQGLQFLFEYFSETQRNKGNFPGRFSGRQFSNSRSEMNVSTLELGDSALYLCASTLASNEQFFGPGTRLTVL.

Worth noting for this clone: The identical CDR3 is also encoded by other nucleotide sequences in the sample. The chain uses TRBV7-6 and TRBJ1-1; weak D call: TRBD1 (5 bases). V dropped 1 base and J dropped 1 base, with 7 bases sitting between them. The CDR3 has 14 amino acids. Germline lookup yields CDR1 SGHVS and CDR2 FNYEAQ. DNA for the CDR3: TGTGCCAGCAGCTTAGGGGGGGGGAACACTGAAGCTTTCTTT. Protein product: CASSLGGGNTEAFF.

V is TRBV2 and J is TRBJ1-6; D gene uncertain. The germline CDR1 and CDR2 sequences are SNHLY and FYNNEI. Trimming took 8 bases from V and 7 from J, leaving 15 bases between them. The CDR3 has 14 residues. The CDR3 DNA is TGTGCCAGCTTAGAGTTGGGATGGAATTCACCCCTCCACTTT. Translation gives CASLELGWNSPLHF. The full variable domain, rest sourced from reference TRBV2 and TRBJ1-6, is EPEVTQTPSHQVTQMGQEVILRCVPISNHLYFYWYRQILGQKVEFLVSFYNNEISEKSEIFDDQFSVERPDGSNFTLKIRSTKLEDSAMYFCASLELGWNSPLHFGNGTRLTVT.

The CDR3: CASSKEDPTDTDTQYF. CDR3 DNA: TGTGCCAGCAGCAAAGAAGACCCAACCGACACAGATACGCAGTATTTT. The J gene is TRBJ2-3, the V gene TRBV21-1. TRBV21-1 is an annotated pseudogene. There are 16 residues in the CDR3.

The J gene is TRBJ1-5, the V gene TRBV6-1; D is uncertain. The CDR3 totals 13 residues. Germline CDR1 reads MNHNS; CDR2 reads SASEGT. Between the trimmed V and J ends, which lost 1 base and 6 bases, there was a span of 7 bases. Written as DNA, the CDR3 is TGTGCCAGCAGTGAAGATCGGGGTCAGCCCCAGCATTTT. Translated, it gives CASSEDRGQPQHF.

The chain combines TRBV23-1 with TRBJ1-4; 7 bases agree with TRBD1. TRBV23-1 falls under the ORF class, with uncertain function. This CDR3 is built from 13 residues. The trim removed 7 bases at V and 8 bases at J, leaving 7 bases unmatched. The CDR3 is CASTDRVGEKLFF. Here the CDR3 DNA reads TGCGCCAGCACCGACAGGGTAGGGGAAAAACTGTTTTTT.

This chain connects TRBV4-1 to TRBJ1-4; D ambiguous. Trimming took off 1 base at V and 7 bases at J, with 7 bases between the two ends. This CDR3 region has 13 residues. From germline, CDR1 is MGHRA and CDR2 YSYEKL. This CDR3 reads CASSQVGSEKLFF. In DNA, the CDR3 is TGCGCCAGCAGCCAAGTTGGCTCTGAAAAACTGTTTTTT.

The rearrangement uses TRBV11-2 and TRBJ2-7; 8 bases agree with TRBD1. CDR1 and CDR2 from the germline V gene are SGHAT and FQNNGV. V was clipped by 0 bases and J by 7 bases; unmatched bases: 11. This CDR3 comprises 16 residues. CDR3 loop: CASSLDLGQGAEEQYF. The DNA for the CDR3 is TGTGCCAGCAGCTTAGATTTGGGGCAGGGGGCTGAAGAGCAGTACTTC.

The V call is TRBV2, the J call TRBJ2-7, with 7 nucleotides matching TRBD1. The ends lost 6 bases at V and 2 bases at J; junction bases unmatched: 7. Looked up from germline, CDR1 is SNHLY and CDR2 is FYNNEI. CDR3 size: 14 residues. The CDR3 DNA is TGTGCCAGCAGGGGGACAGAAGTCCCCTACGAGCAGTACTTC. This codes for CASRGTEVPYEQYF. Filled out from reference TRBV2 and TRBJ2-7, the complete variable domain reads EPEVTQTPSHQVTQMGQEVILRCVPISNHLYFYWYRQILGQKVEFLVSFYNNEISEKSEIFDDQFSVERPDGSNFTLKIRSTKLEDSAMYFCASRGTEVPYEQYFGPGTRLTVT.